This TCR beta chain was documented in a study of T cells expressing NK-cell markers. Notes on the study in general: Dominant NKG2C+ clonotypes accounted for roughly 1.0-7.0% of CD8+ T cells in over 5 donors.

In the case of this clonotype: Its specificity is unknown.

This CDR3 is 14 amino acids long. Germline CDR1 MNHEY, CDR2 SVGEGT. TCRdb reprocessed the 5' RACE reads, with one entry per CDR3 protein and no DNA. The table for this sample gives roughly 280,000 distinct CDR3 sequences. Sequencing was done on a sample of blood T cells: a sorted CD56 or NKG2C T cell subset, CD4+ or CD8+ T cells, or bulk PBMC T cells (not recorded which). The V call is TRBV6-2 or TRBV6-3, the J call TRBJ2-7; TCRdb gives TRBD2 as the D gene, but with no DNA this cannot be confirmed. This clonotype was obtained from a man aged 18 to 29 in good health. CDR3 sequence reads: CASASGLRTYEQYF.